Below, 25 T cell receptor beta chains from the same sample are listed, as sequenced in a study of beta chain features in type 1 diabetes. Points from the study as a whole: Among all four CD4+ subsets, Type 1 diabetes patients had TCRB CDR3s that were moderately but significantly shorter.

Reverse transcription of all isolated RNA meant that expressed TCRB transcripts were sequenced. Sequencing used immunoSEQ multiplex PCR; TCRdb keeps in-frame clones, though not all of them. Of 300,000 or so clones in the sample, 14% were seen once. Antigens of these TCRs are unknown. What was sequenced was naive CD4+ T cells from blood. Every receptor here comes from a man aged 25-40 years with type 1 diabetes.

This clone was seen a few times. This chain connects TRBV9 to TRBJ2-7, with a tentative D call TRBD2 (5 bases). The CDR3 loop spans 15 amino acids. V gave up 4 bases and J gave up 5 bases, with 19 bases separating them. The germline CDR1 and CDR2 sequences are SGDLS and YYNGEE. The CDR3 nucleotides are TGTGCCAGCAGCATCGCGGGTAGCAAGGGCCACGAGCAGTACTTC. Translating gives CASSIAGSKGHEQYF.

This clone was observed a few times. This chain connects TRBV4-2 to TRBJ1-1; D gene uncertain. This CDR3 has 11 amino acids. Germline assignment: CDR1 LGHNA and CDR2 YNFKEQ. Trimming took 0 bases from V and 11 from J, leaving 7 bases between them. The CDR3 bases are TGTGCCAGCAGCCAAGAGGGCCGGGCTTTCTTT. It translates to CASSQEGRAFF.

The chain joins TRBV4-1 to TRBJ2-5, with 8 nucleotides matching TRBD2. The germline CDR1 and CDR2 sequences are MGHRA and YSYEKL. V gave up 0 bases and J gave up 13 bases; unmatched junction bases: 10. CDR3 size: 14 residues. The CDR3 DNA reads as TGCGCCAGCAGCCAAGATTCGACTAGCGCCACTGGGTACTTC. This translates into CASSQDSTSATGYF.

This clone was counted a few times. The chain joins TRBV4-1 to TRBJ2-1; D might be TRBD2 (5 bases). The germline V gene has CDR1 MGHRA and CDR2 YSYEKL. CDR3 length: 13 residues. The V end lost 1 base, the J end lost 5 bases, and 6 bases lay between the germline ends. CDR3 coding DNA: TGCGCCAGCAGCCAAGTGGGAGACAATGAGCAGTTCTTC. Protein product: CASSQVGDNEQFF.

This clone came up a few times. This chain's CDR3 is CASSRSDAATDEAFF. The CDR3, as DNA: TGTGCCAGCTCACGCTCTGACGCGGCGACGGATGAAGCTTTCTTT. J is TRBJ1-1 and V is TRBV18; no clear D. Trimming took off 4 bases at V and 7 bases at J, with 19 bases between the two ends. The germline CDR1 and CDR2 sequences are KGHSH and LQKENI. CDR3 size: 15 residues.

This rearrangement joins TRBV5-1 to TRBJ2-3; D might be TRBD2 (5 bases). V gave up 0 bases and J gave up 3 bases, with 11 bases separating them. Looked up from germline, CDR1 is SGHRS and CDR2 is YFSETQ. The length of the CDR3 is 15 residues. The CDR3 DNA reads as TGCGCCAGCAGCTTGGCCTGGACTTGGACAGATACGCAGTATTTT. It is translated as CASSLAWTWTDTQYF.

The rearrangement joins TRBV14 to TRBJ2-1; D is possibly TRBD2 (6 bases). V lost 2 bases and J lost 10, with 15 bases in between. The CDR3 is made up of 14 amino acids. CDR1 SGHDN and CDR2 FVKESK come from the germline V gene. CDR3 region: CASSQRRVGGEQFF. The CDR3 DNA reads as TGTGCCAGCAGCCAAAGGAGGGTAGGTGGAGAGCAGTTCTTC.

CDR3 in amino acids: CASSLTRTSGYNEQFF. CDR3 nucleotides: TGTGCCAGCAGCTTAACCCGGACTAGCGGATACAATGAGCAGTTCTTC. The chain links TRBV7-3 to TRBJ2-1, with TRBD2 matching 10 bases. V dropped 0 bases and J dropped 4; count of bases not matched to a gene: 3. Germline CDR1 and CDR2: SGHTA and FQGTGA. There are 16 residues in the CDR3. Variable domain in full (rest from reference TRBV7-3 and TRBJ2-1): GAGVSQTPSNKVTEKGKYVELRCDPISGHTALYWYRQSLGQGPEFLIYFQGTGAADDSGLPNDRFFAVRPEGSVSTLKIQRTERGDSAVYLCASSLTRTSGYNEQFFGPGTRLTVL.

This clone was recorded a few times. This sequence joins TRBV7-8 and TRBJ2-7; TRBD2 aligns across 9 bases. This CDR3 is built from 14 residues. J lost 3 bases, V lost 5 bases, and 5 bases had no gene match. Germline lookup yields CDR1 SGHVS and CDR2 FQNEAQ. The DNA for the CDR3 is TGTGCCAGCAGCCTGGGTAGCGGGAGCTACGAGCAGTACTTC. It encodes CASSLGSGSYEQYF.

The gene calls are TRBV5-1 and TRBJ2-1; 8 nucleotides agree with TRBD1. V shed 5 bases, J shed 2 bases, and the junction held 3 bases outside the gene matches. Germline V lookup: CDR1 SGHRS, CDR2 YFSETQ. The length of the CDR3 is 14 residues. In DNA, the CDR3 is TGCGCCAGCAGTCCAGGGGGCCCCTACAATGAGCAGTTCTTC. Translation gives CASSPGGPYNEQFF.

The chain couples TRBV5-1 to TRBJ1-4; possibly TRBD1 for D (6 bases). The CDR3 length is 14 residues. Germline V lookup: CDR1 SGHRS, CDR2 YFSETQ. Trimming shortened V by 1 base and J by 6 bases, and 10 bases separated the two germline ends. CDR3 sequence reads: CASSLTGIDEKLFF. CDR3 nucleotides: TGCGCCAGCAGCTTGACAGGGATCGATGAAAAACTGTTTTTT.

The V gene is TRBV18, the J gene TRBJ1-1; 9 bases align to TRBD1. After removal of 4 bases from V and 1 base from J, the junction contained 10 bases not matched to a gene. Germline assignment: CDR1 KGHSH and CDR2 LQKENI. There are 17 residues in the CDR3. CDR3 residues: CASSRTGVGESNTEAFF. The DNA for the CDR3 is TGTGCCAGCTCACGGACAGGGGTGGGGGAGTCGAACACTGAAGCTTTCTTT.

The chain uses TRBV29-1 and TRBJ2-3; 7 nucleotides line up with TRBD2. This CDR3 is built from 13 residues. Trimming removed 4 bases from V and 3 bases from J; junction bases left unmatched: 4. The V gene's germline CDR1 is SQVTM and CDR2 ANQGSEA. The CDR3 is CSVGTSITDTQYF. The CDR3 DNA reads as TGCAGCGTTGGGACTAGTATTACAGATACGCAGTATTTT.

This rearrangement joins TRBV5-4 to TRBJ2-1; D gene uncertain. CDR3 size: 18 residues. V gave up 0 bases and J gave up 0 bases, with 16 bases separating them. Germline V gene data show CDR1 as SGHNT and CDR2 as YYREEE (reference sequence). The CDR3 loop reads CASSLAQTSTYSYNEQFF. The CDR3 coding sequence is TGTGCCAGCAGCTTGGCCCAGACATCAACATACTCCTACAATGAGCAGTTCTTC.

V is TRBV19 and J is TRBJ2-4; tentative D call: TRBD2 (6 bases). V dropped 3 bases and J dropped 9 bases, with 12 bases sitting between them. CDR3 length: 13 amino acids. The V gene's germline CDR1 is LNHDA and CDR2 SQIVND (reference sequence). In nucleotides, the CDR3 is TGTGCCAGTAGTATTAGTGGAGGGACCATTCAGTACTTC. This encodes CASSISGGTIQYF.

V is TRBV5-1 and J is TRBJ2-1; TRBD2 agrees at 7 bases. The germline V gene encodes CDR1 SGHRS and CDR2 YFSETQ. This CDR3 is built from 16 residues. With V trimmed by 4 bases and J by 10 bases, 17 bases remained unmatched. CDR3 in amino acids: CASSPFLGGREGEQFF. Written as DNA, the CDR3 is TGCGCCAGCAGCCCCTTCCTCGGGGGGAGAGAGGGAGAGCAGTTCTTC.

This clone occurred a few times. This chain links TRBV4-2 with TRBJ1-1, with a weak D call TRBD1 (5 bases). Per the germline V gene, CDR1 is LGHNA and CDR2 is YNFKEQ. The CDR3 sequence is 15 residues long. Between the trimmed V and J ends, which lost 4 bases and 6 bases, there was a span of 18 bases. CDR3 sequence (DNA): TGTGCCAGCAGCCCACGAGCAGGGTCAATCGCTGAAGCTTTCTTT. Its protein product is CASSPRAGSIAEAFF.

The V call is TRBV6-1, the J call TRBJ2-6, with D hard to call. The CDR3 is 14 residues long. From germline, CDR1 is MNHNS and CDR2 SASEGT. Trimming removed 4 bases at V and 3 bases at J, with 7 bases between. CDR3: CASSVRVGANVLTF. DNA of the CDR3: TGTGCCAGCAGTGTAAGAGTTGGGGCCAACGTCCTGACTTTC.

This sequence joins TRBV9 and TRBJ2-1, with 7 bases aligning to TRBD2. Trimming took 2 bases from V and 4 from J; bases not matched to a gene: 3. The CDR3 is 14 residues long. CDR1 and CDR2 (germline): SGDLS, YYNGEE. The CDR3 nucleotides read TGTGCCAGCAGCGTTCAGCGGGAATACAATGAGCAGTTCTTC. The encoded protein is CASSVQREYNEQFF. Filled out from reference TRBV9 and TRBJ2-1, the complete variable domain reads DSGVTQTPKHLITATGQRVTLRCSPRSGDLSVYWYQQSLDQGLQFLIQYYNGEERAKGNILERFSAQQFPDLHSELNLSSLELGDSALYFCASSVQREYNEQFFGPGTRLTVL.

This clone was seen only a few times. The rearrangement uses TRBV5-6 and TRBJ1-5; D not certain. Trimming cost V 1 base and J 0 bases, with 8 bases left between them. The germline CDR1 and CDR2 sequences are SGHDT and YYEEEE. The CDR3 covers 15 residues. CDR3 nucleotides: TGTGCCAGCAGCTTGCGCCACAATAGCAATCAGCCCCAGCATTTT. Its protein product is CASSLRHNSNQPQHF.

The rearrangement uses TRBV5-1 and TRBJ2-1; 7 bases fit TRBD2. Trimming removed 2 bases from V and 6 bases from J; junction bases left unmatched: 5. The germline V gene encodes CDR1 SGHRS and CDR2 YFSETQ. The CDR3 has 14 amino acids. CDR3 region: CASSFLASGNEQFF. CDR3 DNA: TGCGCCAGCAGCTTCTTAGCTAGCGGCAATGAGCAGTTCTTC.

This clone was picked up a small number of times. The rearrangement joins TRBV27 to TRBJ2-3; TRBD1 aligns across 8 bases. J lost 3 bases, V lost 7 bases, and 6 bases had no gene match. Germline CDR1 reads MNHEY; CDR2 reads SMNVEV (reference sequence). The CDR3 is made up of 14 amino acids. The CDR3 reads CASKQGGRTDTQYF. The CDR3 bases are TGTGCCAGCAAACAGGGGGGACGGACAGATACGCAGTATTTT.

The CDR3, as DNA: TGCGCCAGCAGCCCCGCCGGGGATAGCAATCAGCCCCAGCATTTT. This codes for CASSPAGDSNQPQHF. The gene calls are TRBV5-1 and TRBJ1-5; D not certain. V lost 4 bases and J 0 bases, leaving 11 bases between the germline ends. Germline V gene lookup returns CDR1 SGHRS and CDR2 YFSETQ. The CDR3 spans 15 residues. The whole variable domain, filled in from reference TRBV5-1 and TRBJ1-5, reads KAGVTQTPRYLIKTRGQQVTLSCSPISGHRSVSWYQQTPGQGLQFLFEYFSETQRNKGNFPGRFSGRQFSNSRSEMNVSTLELGDSALYLCASSPAGDSNQPQHFGDGTRLSIL.

This chain uses TRBV7-2 with TRBJ2-2, with TRBD2 matching over 7 bases. Per the germline V gene, CDR1 is SGHTA and CDR2 is FQGNSA. J gave up 4 bases and V 3 bases, and 8 bases lay outside the gene matches. The length of the CDR3 is 16 residues. CDR3 sequence reads: CASSLNGLVITGELFF. CDR3 bases: TGTGCCAGCAGCTTGAATGGACTAGTTATCACCGGGGAGCTGTTTTTT.

This clone was recorded a few times. V usage is TRBV28 and J usage is TRBJ1-1, with TRBD1 matching 7 bases. Trimming took 1 base from V and 0 from J; bases not matched to a gene: 2. CDR3 size: 15 residues. Looked up from germline, CDR1 is MDHEN and CDR2 is SYDVKM. As DNA, the CDR3 is TGTGCCAGCAGTTTATCGACAGGGATGAACACTGAAGCTTTCTTT. Residues: CASSLSTGMNTEAFF.